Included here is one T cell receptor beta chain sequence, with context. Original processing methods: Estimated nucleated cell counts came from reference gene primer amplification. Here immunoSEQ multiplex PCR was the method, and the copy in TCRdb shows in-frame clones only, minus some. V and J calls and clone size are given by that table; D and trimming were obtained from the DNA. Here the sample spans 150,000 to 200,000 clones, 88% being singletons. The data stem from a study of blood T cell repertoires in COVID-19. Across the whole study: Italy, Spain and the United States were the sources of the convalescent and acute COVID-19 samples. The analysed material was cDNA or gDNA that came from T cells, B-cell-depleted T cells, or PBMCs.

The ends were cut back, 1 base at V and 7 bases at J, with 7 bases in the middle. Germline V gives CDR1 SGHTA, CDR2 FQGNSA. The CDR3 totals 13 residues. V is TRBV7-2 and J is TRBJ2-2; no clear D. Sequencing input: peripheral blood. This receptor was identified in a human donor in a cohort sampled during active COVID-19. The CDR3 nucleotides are TGTGCCAGCAGCTTAGAGCCGGGCGGGGAGCTGTTTTTT. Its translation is CASSLEPGGELFF.